Listed here are 3 T cell receptor beta chains from one sample, sequenced in a study of yellow fever vaccine responses in identical twins. TCRdb reprocessed the RT-PCR reads with MiXCR, giving one entry per CDR3 protein. The sample includes about 23,000 distinct CDR3 sequences, about three quarters of them seen just once. The sequenced sample was T cells from blood (PBMCs), unsorted or a sorted subset (not recorded which), obtained before or after yellow fever vaccination (not recorded which). Receptors originate from a woman under 30 who received the yellow fever vaccine.

V usage is TRBV18 and J usage is TRBJ1-2, with 8 bases fitting TRBD1. J was trimmed by 8 bases and V by 5 bases; bases with no gene match: 10. The germline V gene has CDR1 KGHSH and CDR2 LQKENI. This CDR3 region has 14 residues. For the CDR3, the DNA is TGTGCCAGCTCAATGGGACAGGCCGTCGTGGGCTACACCTTC. Protein sequence: CASSMGQAVVGYTF. The complete variable domain, with remaining parts taken from reference TRBV18 and TRBJ1-2, reads NAGVMQNPRHLVRRRGQEARLRCSPMKGHSHVYWYRQLPEEGLKFMVYLQKENIIDESGMPKERFSAEFPKEGPSILRIQQVVRGDSAAYFCASSMGQAVVGYTFGSGTRLTVV.

The chain recombines TRBV15 with TRBJ1-3; the D is unclear. The germline V gene encodes CDR1 LNHNV and CDR2 YYDKDF (reference sequence). V dropped 6 bases and J dropped 0 bases, with 9 bases sitting between them. The CDR3 covers 14 residues. The CDR3 protein is CATSSGGSGNTIYF. CDR3 sequence (DNA): TGTGCCACCAGTTCAGGCGGCTCTGGAAACACCATATATTTT.

This chain joins TRBV7-3 and TRBJ1-1, with 9 bases lining up with TRBD1. Looked up from germline, CDR1 is SGHTA and CDR2 is FQGTGA. CDR3 length: 14 residues. After removal of 4 bases from V and 5 bases from J, the junction contained 5 bases not matched to a gene. Here the CDR3 DNA reads TGTGCCAGCAGCTCCAAAGGACAGGGGACTGAAGCTTTCTTT. It encodes CASSSKGQGTEAFF.